This T cell receptor beta chain was sequenced for a study of cytomegalovirus exposure and HLA in healthy donors. Findings of the study overall: Presence/absence comparisons presumed near-even sequencing depth among donors.

As concerns this clone: Its antigen remains unidentified.

This CDR3 contains 14 residues. The germline gives CDR1 SEHNR, CDR2 FQNEAQ (reference sequence). Nominally healthy donors provided the samples, though records likely missed some immune exposures. This PCR relied on a set of 60 Vbeta primers and 13 Jbeta primers. Using immunoSEQ multiplex PCR, the repertoire was profiled, and TCRdb retains in-frame clones only, with some absent. The repertoire has more than 85,000 clones, more than 75% of them found once; the top ten carry 3% to 4%. The sample was PBMCs. The rearrangement links TRBV7-9 to TRBJ2-5; the match to TRBD1 covers 7 bases. The DNA end is more similar to TRBJ2-7, so the J call may be wrong. This clonotype was sampled from a woman between 50 and 59 years old in good health and CMV-seropositive. CDR3 residues: CASSSPDRPYEQYF. CDR3 nucleotide sequence: TGTGCCAGCAGCTCCCCGGACAGGCCCTACGAGCAGTACTTC.